These 2 T cell receptor beta chains originate from one sample sequenced in a study of CD8 T cells in Susac syndrome. About 0.5 to 1 ug RNA was reverse transcribed with random hexamers. One entry per CDR3 protein results from TCRdb running MiXCR on the immunoSEQ multiplex PCR reads. Of some 200,000 distinct CDR3 sequences in the sample, 90% to 95% are singletons; the top ten hold about 0.1%. The material sequenced was CD4+ T cells from PBMCs. The origin of the receptors is a human donor with Susac syndrome.

The chain recombines TRBV5-6 with TRBJ2-3, with TRBD2 matching over 12 bases. The CDR3 consists of 19 residues. V lost 3 bases, J lost 0 bases, and 11 bases stayed unmatched. The germline CDR1 and CDR2 sequences are SGHDT and YYEEEE. CDR3 coding DNA: TGTGCCAGCAGCTCCCCGCCGGGACTAGCGGGCCCAAGCACAGATACGCAGTATTTT. Protein: CASSSPPGLAGPSTDTQYF. The entire variable domain, with the rest obtained from reference TRBV5-6 and TRBJ2-3, is as follows: DAGVTQSPTHLIKTRGQQVTLRCSPKSGHDTVSWYQQALGQGPQFIFQYYEEEERQRGNFPDRFSGHQFPNYSSELNVNALLLGDSALYLCASSSPPGLAGPSTDTQYFGPGTRLTVL.

The table lists this clonotype with a few counts. The chain has TRBV24-1 and TRBJ2-3; 11 bases fit TRBD2. The CDR3 is made up of 17 amino acids. Germline V gives CDR1 KGHDR, CDR2 SFDVKD. V lost 4 bases and J lost 0; bases outside the gene matches: 5. The CDR3 loop reads CATSDPSGGTSTDTQYF. In nucleotides, the CDR3 is TGTGCCACCAGTGACCCTAGCGGGGGGACTAGCACAGATACGCAGTATTTT.